This TCR beta chain was sequenced in a study of blood T cells in healthy people across ages. Through a sample-barcoded 5' primer and a J-beta primer mix, a second PCR was run for about 7 to 12 cycles. Using its own MiXCR run on the 5' RACE reads, TCRdb lists one record per CDR3 protein. This table has some 1.7 million distinct CDR3 sequences, over 25% appearing once. V was trimmed by 7 bases and J by 7 bases, leaving 4 bases between them. The CDR3 has 9 amino acids. Staff drew approximately 9.1 milliliters of peripheral blood from each donor. This clonotype was counted only a few times. Sequenced: blood. This rearrangement joins TRBV12-3 or TRBV12-4 to TRBJ1-2; D gene ambiguous. This receptor was taken from a woman aged 25 to 39 in good health. CDR3 residues: CASTSGYTF. Here the CDR3 DNA reads TGTGCCAGCACTTCTGGCTACACCTTC.